The rows below give T cell receptor beta chains drawn from one sample of a study of T cell clusters in autoimmune cytopenias. TCRdb reprocessed the multiplex PCR reads, with one entry per CDR3 protein and no DNA. The table for this sample gives under 8,500 distinct CDR3 sequences. Input material: peripheral blood. These receptor sequences come from a human donor with an autoimmune cytopenia or autoimmune hepatitis (not recorded which). Both conserved end residues are part of each CDR3. A row's size may be missing; if present it is once, few, many or a size class.

V: TRBV6-1; size: medium-sized; J: TRBJ2-3; length: 11; CDR3: CASSDDGTQYF
V: TRBV18; size: -; J: TRBJ2-5; length: 16; CDR3: CASSLEYRGAGETQYF
V: TRBV15; size: -; J: TRBJ2-1; length: 16; CDR3: CATSRRTARNYNEQFF
V: TRBV30; size: medium-sized; J: TRBJ2-3; length: 15; CDR3: CAWNRASVSTDTQYF
V: TRBV18; size: -; J: TRBJ2-6; length: 17; CDR3: CASSPGQGMSGANVLTF
V: TRBV12-3/TRBV12-4; size: medium-sized; J: TRBJ2-7; length: 12; CDR3: CASSQTDYEQYF
V: TRBV24-1; size: -; J: TRBJ2-3; length: 17; CDR3: CATGLIKDRICTDTQYF
V: TRBV6-5; size: -; J: TRBJ2-5; length: 11; CDR3: CASSYRETQYF
V: TRBV19; size: -; J: TRBJ1-1; length: 15; CDR3: CASSIRGSMNTEAFF
V: TRBV4-2; size: -; J: TRBJ2-5; length: 15; CDR3: CASSQVGLLQETQYF
V: TRBV7-9; size: -; J: TRBJ2-3; length: 14; CDR3: CASSWGGEADTQYF